Below, 12 T cell receptor beta chains from the same sample are listed, as sequenced in a study of Graves' ophthalmopathy and Graves' hyperthyroidism. Amplified material comprised TCR beta CDR3 regions derived from RNA transcripts. The workflow started with a first-round RT-PCR run with HTBI primers and then moved on to a second-round multiplex PCR. TCRdb used MiXCR to reprocess the multiplex PCR reads, holding one entry per CDR3 protein. The data show some 350,000 distinct CDR3 sequences, about a sixth seen once. The sequenced material came from peripheral blood. The receptor source for this set is an adult woman with stable Graves' hyperthyroidism.

The chain joins TRBV11-1 to TRBJ2-5, with D perhaps matching TRBD1 (6 bases). CDR1 is SGHAT, CDR2 FQDESV, per germline (reference sequence). Trimming left V 2 bases short and J 4 bases short, with 14 bases between. The CDR3 is made up of 15 amino acids. The CDR3: CASSLLWGPGETQYF. CDR3 DNA: TGTGCCAGCAGCTTACTGTGGGGGCCGGGAGAGACCCAGTACTTC.

At least ten counts were recorded for this clonotype. This sequence joins TRBV30 and TRBJ1-6; perhaps TRBD1 as D (6 bases). Germline-derived CDR1 and CDR2 are GTSNPN and SVGIG (reference sequence). Trimming removed 2 bases at V and 7 bases at J, with 9 bases between. There are 13 residues in the CDR3. The CDR3 DNA follows: TGTGCCTGGAGTCAGGGGTTGAATTCACCCCTCCACTTT. Protein product: CAWSQGLNSPLHF.

This clonotype was seen many times. The chain employs TRBV24-1 and TRBJ2-7; no clear D gene. Trimming shortened V by 7 bases and J by 0 bases, and 9 bases separated the two germline ends. The germline CDR1 and CDR2 sequences are KGHDR and SFDVKD. This CDR3 contains 13 residues. For the CDR3, the DNA is TGTGCCACCAGCGCCGACAACTCCTACGAGCAGTACTTC. Its translation: CATSADNSYEQYF.

This clonotype was seen ten or more times. The CDR3 loop is CASSPLAGGGVGAGANVLTF. The CDR3 region has the DNA TGTGCCAGCAGTCCCTTAGCGGGCGGAGGGGTCGGGGCTGGGGCCAACGTCCTGACTTTC. The chain links TRBV25-1 to TRBJ2-6; 7 bases agree with TRBD2. V dropped 5 bases and J dropped 2; count of bases not matched to a gene: 18. The CDR3 spans 20 residues. The germline CDR1 and CDR2 sequences are MGHDK and SYGVNS. The complete variable domain, with remaining parts taken from reference TRBV25-1 and TRBJ2-6, reads EADIYQTPRYLVIGTGKKITLECSQTMGHDKMYWYQQDPGMELHLIHYSYGVNSTEKGDLSSESTVSRIRTEHFPLTLESARPSHTSQYLCASSPLAGGGVGAGANVLTFGAGSRLTVL.

This clonotype occurred many times. The junction shows a germline mismatch at one end, possibly a read error. This chain uses TRBV12-3 or TRBV12-4 with TRBJ2-7, with 7 bases matching TRBD2. The CDR3 has 15 residues. DNA for the CDR3: TGTGCCAGCAGTATAGCCGGGGAGGGCTCCTACGAGCAGTACTTC. Protein: CASSIAGEGSYEQYF.

This clonotype was detected many times. This chain joins TRBV6-1 and TRBJ2-5, with 11 bases lining up with TRBD2. Trimming removed 4 bases from V and 1 base from J; junction bases left unmatched: 5. The CDR3 runs to 16 residues. Germline CDR1 is MNHNS and CDR2 is SASEGT. The CDR3 region has the DNA TGTGCCAGCAGTGTCCGACTAGCGGGGTTCCAAGAGACCCAGTACTTC. It codes for CASSVRLAGFQETQYF.

Of note for this clonotype: It may be a read error: a sequence one base away is much more abundant. The gene calls are TRBV5-1 and TRBJ2-2, with D unresolved. The germline V gene encodes CDR1 SGHRS and CDR2 YFSETQ. Trimming removed 2 bases from V and 3 bases from J, with 14 bases in between. The CDR3 consists of 16 residues. The CDR3 region is CASSLGPTAYTGELFF. Here the CDR3 DNA reads TGCGCCAGCAGCTTAGGCCCGACGGCGTACACCGGGGAGCTGTTTTTT. Full variable domain (missing parts from reference TRBV5-1 and TRBJ2-2): KAGVTQTPRYLIKTRGQQVTLSCSPISGHRSVSWYQQTPGQGLQFLFEYFSETQRNKGNFPGRFSGRQFSNSRSEMNVSTLELGDSALYLCASSLGPTAYTGELFFGEGSRLTVL.

This clonotype has ten or more counts. This sequence joins TRBV15 and TRBJ2-7; TRBD1 is a possible D gene (6 bases). Germline V gene lookup returns CDR1 LNHNV and CDR2 YYDKDF (reference sequence). Trimming took off 3 bases at V and 2 bases at J, with 17 bases between the two ends. CDR3 length: 16 amino acids. For the CDR3, the DNA is TGTGCCACCAGCAGGATGGCCGGGACATCGGCCTACGAGCAGTACTTC. Its translation is CATSRMAGTSAYEQYF.

The J gene is TRBJ1-5, the V gene TRBV6-5, with D perhaps TRBD1 (5 bases). Germline loops: CDR1 MNHEY, CDR2 SVGAGI. V lost 0 bases, J lost 5 bases, and 14 bases lay in between. There are 16 residues in the CDR3. CDR3 loop: CASSYSSGTGYQPQHF. The CDR3 DNA is TGTGCCAGCAGTTACTCCTCCGGGACGGGTTATCAGCCCCAGCATTTT.

The table lists this clonotype with many counts. This chain connects TRBV20-1 to TRBJ1-6; tentative D call: TRBD1 (6 bases). The length of the CDR3 is 13 residues. V lost 5 bases and J lost 7, with 12 bases in between. The V gene's germline CDR1 is DFQATT and CDR2 SNEGSKA (reference sequence). This CDR3 reads CSAGRTANSPLHF. Here the CDR3 DNA reads TGCAGTGCTGGAAGGACAGCCAATTCACCCCTCCACTTT.

This clonotype was seen only a few times. The V and J genes are TRBV15 and TRBJ2-7; D call uncertain. CDR1 is LNHNV and CDR2 is YYDKDF in the germline V gene (reference sequence). The CDR3 runs to 13 residues. The V end was cut by 5 bases, the J end by 6 bases, with 14 bases between. The CDR3 protein is CATSPRKGFEQYF. DNA of the CDR3: TGTGCCACCAGCCCTCGAAAAGGGTTCGAGCAGTACTTC.

This clonotype came up many times. The chain uses TRBV7-2 and TRBJ2-4, with D tentatively TRBD1 (6 bases). This CDR3 region has 16 residues. Germline V CDR1 and CDR2: SGHTA, FQGNSA. The ends were cut back, 0 bases at V and 9 bases at J, with 18 bases in the middle. The chain's CDR3 is CASSLARGRRGGIQYF. Here the CDR3 DNA reads TGTGCCAGCAGCTTAGCAAGGGGACGGAGAGGGGGCATTCAGTACTTC. Supplemented by reference TRBV7-2 and TRBJ2-4, the full variable domain reads GAGVSQSPSNKVTEKGKDVELRCDPISGHTALYWYRQSLGQGLEFLIYFQGNSAPDKSGLPSDRFSAERTGGSVSTLTIQRTQQEDSAVYLCASSLARGRRGGIQYFGAGTRLSVL.